The 17 T cell receptor beta chains in this list originate from one sample, sequenced in a study of graft-versus-host responses after intestinal transplantation. This table comes from immunoSEQ multiplex PCR, and its TCRdb copy is limited to in-frame clones, with some not included. In the table there are tens of thousands of clones, 90% to 95% of which are singletons. Material: PBMCs, obtained about 790 days after a first intestinal transplant, on the day of a second. All receptors derive from a human patient who received an intestinal transplant, so some T cells may come from the graft donor.

V gene TRBV7-8 combines with J gene TRBJ2-5; D remains unclear. The germline gives CDR1 SGHVS, CDR2 FQNEAQ. The CDR3 runs to 14 residues. The V and J ends lost 10 bases and 4 bases respectively, with 19 bases between them. The CDR3 DNA reads as TGTGCCACGAAACAGCAGATCGGCCGAGAGACCCAGTACTTC. Its translation is CATKQQIGRETQYF.

The V and J genes are TRBV9 and TRBJ2-3, with 7 bases identical to TRBD2. Germline V lookup: CDR1 SGDLS, CDR2 YYNGEE. There are 15 residues in the CDR3. Unmatched junction bases numbered 10, after V lost 4 bases and J lost 5 bases. As DNA, the CDR3 is TGTGCCAGCAGCCCGCGGGAGTATGGTGGAGATACGCAGTATTTT. Translation: CASSPREYGGDTQYF.

The chain carries TRBV10-1 and TRBJ2-1; TRBD2 aligns across 11 bases. The CDR3 totals 17 residues. The germline gives CDR1 WNHNN, CDR2 SYGVQD (reference sequence). V shed 7 bases, J shed 4 bases, and the junction held 12 bases outside the gene matches. CDR3 loop: CASTGEGWTSGYNEQFF. The CDR3 region has the DNA TGCGCCAGCACCGGGGAGGGATGGACTAGCGGGTACAATGAGCAGTTCTTC.

The chain links TRBV4-1 to TRBJ1-4, with 7 bases identical to TRBD1. The trim removed 4 bases at V and 8 bases at J, leaving 10 bases unmatched. This CDR3 comprises 15 residues. The germline V gene has CDR1 MGHRA and CDR2 YSYEKL. The CDR3 sequence is CASSPGGSGVEKLFF. Written as DNA, the CDR3 is TGCGCCAGCAGCCCAGGGGGGTCAGGGGTCGAAAAACTGTTTTTT.

The chain carries TRBV5-1 and TRBJ1-2; D is unresolved. This CDR3 is 15 amino acids long. V was pared by 6 bases and J by 2 bases, with 17 bases between. Germline lookup yields CDR1 SGHRS and CDR2 YFSETQ. CDR3 DNA: TGCGCCAGCACCCCGGTGGGAGGGTCGAACTATGGCTACACCTTC. It codes for CASTPVGGSNYGYTF. The full variable domain, in which reference TRBV5-1 and TRBJ1-2 provide the parts outside the CDR3, is KAGVTQTPRYLIKTRGQQVTLSCSPISGHRSVSWYQQTPGQGLQFLFEYFSETQRNKGNFPGRFSGRQFSNSRSEMNVSTLELGDSALYLCASTPVGGSNYGYTFGSGTRLTVV.

V usage is TRBV7-9 and J usage is TRBJ1-1; D call uncertain. Germline assignment: CDR1 SEHNR and CDR2 FQNEAQ (reference sequence). V gave up 1 base and J gave up 1 base, with 10 bases separating them. The CDR3 totals 15 residues. CDR3: CASSLGRVTNTEAFF. CDR3 in DNA: TGTGCCAGCAGCTTAGGGAGGGTGACGAACACTGAAGCTTTCTTT.

V is TRBV30 and J is TRBJ2-3; possible D gene TRBD2, 6 bases. CDR1 and CDR2 from the germline V gene are GTSNPN and SVGIG (reference sequence). Trimming removed 0 bases from V and 6 bases from J, with 13 bases in between. The CDR3 is made up of 14 amino acids. In DNA, the CDR3 is TGTGCCTGGAGTGTACGGGGGTCTAAGGATACGCAGTATTTT. Translated: CAWSVRGSKDTQYF.

The chain links TRBV14 to TRBJ1-2, with 7 bases fitting TRBD1. V lost 4 bases and J lost 5; bases outside the gene matches: 13. CDR3 length: 16 residues. CDR1 SGHDN and CDR2 FVKESK come from the germline V gene. CDR3 loop: CASSPGQYPGFYGYTF. CDR3 nucleotides: TGTGCCAGCAGCCCGGGACAGTACCCAGGATTTTATGGCTACACCTTC.

This chain joins TRBV5-5 and TRBJ2-1; D is unresolved. From germline, CDR1 is SGHKS and CDR2 YYEKEE (reference sequence). The CDR3 is 13 residues long. The germline V and J ends were trimmed by 2 bases and 15 bases, with 18 bases remaining between them. CDR3 protein: CASSFEFFDKVFF. The CDR3 coding sequence is TGTGCCAGCAGCTTCGAGTTTTTCGACAAGGTGTTCTTC.

The chain combines TRBV7-9 with TRBJ1-1; perhaps TRBD1 as D (5 bases). V was shortened by 5 bases and J by 11 bases, with 18 bases between the two germline ends. This CDR3 has 13 amino acids. CDR1 and CDR2 (germline): SEHNR, FQNEAQ (reference sequence). The CDR3 protein is CASSPGRQGRAFF. CDR3 sequence (DNA): TGTGCCAGCAGCCCCGGTCGGCAGGGCCGGGCTTTCTTT. Full variable domain (rest looked up from reference TRBV7-9 and TRBJ1-1): DTGVSQNPRHKITKRGQNVTFRCDPISEHNRLYWYRQTLGQGPEFLTYFQNEAQLEKSRLLSDRFSAERPKGSFSTLEIQRTEQGDSAMYLCASSPGRQGRAFFGQGTRLTVV.

The CDR3 loop reads CASSSRDRAKVSYNEQFF. CDR3 coding DNA: TGTGCCAGCAGTTCCCGGGACAGGGCGAAGGTATCCTACAATGAGCAGTTCTTC. J is TRBJ2-1 and V is TRBV27; 9 nucleotides line up with TRBD1. Germline assignment: CDR1 MNHEY and CDR2 SMNVEV (reference sequence). The CDR3 is 18 amino acids. Germline trimming cut 4 bases from V and 1 base from J; bases unmatched to any gene: 11.

CDR3 residues: CASRRIDRGNSGANVLTF. The DNA of the CDR3 is TGTGCCAGTAGACGCATTGACAGAGGAAACTCTGGGGCCAACGTCCTGACTTTC. The J gene is TRBJ2-6, the V gene TRBV19; D might be TRBD1 (5 bases). The ends were cut back, 6 bases at V and 0 bases at J, with 18 bases in the middle. There are 18 residues in the CDR3. In germline, CDR1 is LNHDA, CDR2 SQIVND (reference sequence).

The chain couples TRBV6-1 to TRBJ2-7; no reliable D call. The CDR3 spans 15 residues. Trimming stripped 7 bases from V and 0 bases from J, with 16 bases between. CDR1 and CDR2 (germline): MNHNS, SASEGT. The DNA for the CDR3 is TGTGCCAGCAAAAAAGGCCCCTTTCCCTCCTACGAGCAGTACTTC. Translating it yields CASKKGPFPSYEQYF.

V and J are TRBV2 and TRBJ2-6; TRBD1 is a possible D gene (5 bases). Trimming pared 6 bases from V and 4 bases from J, leaving 10 bases between. This CDR3 is 14 amino acids long. Germline V CDR1 and CDR2: SNHLY, FYNNEI. The CDR3 DNA reads as TGTGCCAGCAGACCAGGGTCAGGGGCCAACGTCCTGACTTTC. Encoded protein: CASRPGSGANVLTF.

The chain has TRBV9 and TRBJ1-1; a weak D match, TRBD1 (5 bases). The CDR3 is 14 amino acids. V lost 4 bases to trimming and J lost 1 base, with 11 bases between them. The germline V gene encodes CDR1 SGDLS and CDR2 YYNGEE. The CDR3 region has the DNA TGTGCCAGCAGCCCTCGGGACCGGAACACTGAAGCTTTCTTT. Amino acid sequence: CASSPRDRNTEAFF.

The gene calls are TRBV11-2 and TRBJ2-1, with D possibly being TRBD1 (5 bases). The CDR3 sequence is 13 residues long. V lost 2 bases and J lost 10, with 12 bases in between. Per the germline V gene, CDR1 is SGHAT and CDR2 is FQNNGV. The CDR3 loop is CASSLQGFGEQFF. The DNA for the CDR3 is TGTGCCAGCAGCTTACAGGGTTTCGGGGAGCAGTTCTTC.

The CDR3 coding sequence is TGTGCCAGTAGTCTGACTAGCGGGAGCTACGAGCAGTACTTC. This sequence encodes CASSLTSGSYEQYF. The chain has TRBV19 and TRBJ2-7, with 12 positions matching TRBD2. V shed 5 bases and J 3 bases; nucleotides not matched to a gene: 2. The germline gives CDR1 LNHDA, CDR2 SQIVND (reference sequence). This CDR3 is built from 14 residues.